This TCR beta chain was documented in a study of cytomegalovirus exposure and HLA in healthy donors. The germline gives CDR1 MNHNY, CDR2 SVGAGI (reference sequence). This CDR3 spans 13 amino acids. Trimming stripped 6 bases from V and 9 bases from J, with 12 bases between. PCR primers comprised 60 Vbeta and 13 Jbeta primers. The protocol was immunoSEQ multiplex PCR, while the TCRdb copy is restricted to in-frame clones and leaves out a portion. Counted here are 100,000 to 150,000 clones, around three quarters occurring once; the ten biggest clones make up 2.5% to 3.5%. Material: PBMCs. This TCR came from a woman aged 50 to 60 in good health and CMV-seronegative. The chain carries TRBV6-6 and TRBJ1-6; D gene unclear. The CDR3 reads CASRNFAGSPLHF. CDR3 nucleotides: TGTGCCAGCAGAAATTTCGCGGGTTCACCCCTCCACTTT.